The subject of this entry is one T cell receptor beta chain. Its antigen is not known. This specimen belongs to a study of cytomegalovirus exposure and HLA in healthy donors. Study-level points and caveats: Reported findings show TCR beta sequences accurately forecast HLA-A and HLA-B alleles in most subjects. Later analysis showed TCR association rates varying by HLA locus, highest for DRB1 and lowest for HLA-C.

The PCR ran on 60 Vbeta and 13 Jbeta primers. The assay was immunoSEQ multiplex PCR, and TCRdb's table has in-frame clones only and misses some. The data show 140,000 to 150,000 clones, around three quarters seen once. The CDR3 spans 12 residues. The V gene end was trimmed by 2 bases and the J gene end by 8 bases; junction bases not matched to a gene: 4. Germline V gene lookup returns CDR1 SQVTM and CDR2 ANQGSEA. This TCR came from a man aged 40-49 years in good health and CMV-seropositive. This rearrangement joins TRBV29-1 to TRBJ2-5; 8 bases map to TRBD2. Input material: PBMCs. The DNA of the CDR3 is TGCAGCGTTGAATCTAGCGGGCCTACCCAGTACTTC. This encodes CSVESSGPTQYF.